This record concerns one T cell receptor beta chain sequence. The data were taken from a study of shared clonotypes between healthy human individuals. Clones were read by immunoSEQ multiplex PCR, and TCRdb kept only the in-frame ones, dropping some. The repertoire has some 650,000 clones, almost 97% of them found once; the top ten carry around 0.06%. Material for sequencing was naive CD4+ T cells sorted from blood. Documented subset: CD45RA+ positively selected. This TCR derives from a woman aged 30 to 39 in good health.

The CDR3 region has the DNA TGCGCCAGCAGTGAGTTTGGGTTGTCGTTGGAGACCCAGTACTTC. Residues: CASSEFGLSLETQYF. The chain recombines TRBV10-2 with TRBJ2-5; no clear D. In germline, CDR1 is WSHSY, CDR2 SAAADI. V was clipped by 1 base and J by 5 bases, with 14 bases between them. The CDR3 length is 15 residues.